These 17 T cell receptor beta chains share one sample of origin, sequenced in a study of blood T cell repertoires in COVID-19. TCRdb's copy holds only in-frame clones and misses some; the assay was immunoSEQ multiplex PCR. The table has roughly 150,000 clones, around 83% seen once. The specimen was peripheral blood. The receptors originated from a woman aged 50 to 60 with acute or convalescent COVID-19.

This chain joins TRBV28 and TRBJ2-7; 8 positions agree with TRBD2. CDR3 length: 13 amino acids. CDR1 is MDHEN and CDR2 is SYDVKM in the germline V gene. V shed 3 bases, J shed 5 bases, and the junction held 3 bases outside the gene matches. The CDR3 coding sequence is TGTGCCAGCAGTTTCTTAGCGGGGAACGAGCAGTACTTC. This gives the protein CASSFLAGNEQYF.

This chain joins TRBV18 and TRBJ2-7; perhaps TRBD1 as D (6 bases). V lost 3 bases and J 2 bases, leaving 17 bases between the germline ends. Germline V gives CDR1 KGHSH, CDR2 LQKENI. CDR3 length: 16 amino acids. This CDR3 reads CASSPRPGVTPYEQYF. CDR3 coding DNA: TGTGCCAGCTCACCCCGTCCAGGGGTCACCCCCTACGAGCAGTACTTC.

The rearrangement uses TRBV9 and TRBJ2-5; a weak D match, TRBD1 (6 bases). The germline CDR1 and CDR2 sequences are SGDLS and YYNGEE. This CDR3 has 14 residues. Trimming shortened V by 1 base and J by 1 base, and 8 bases separated the two germline ends. In nucleotides, the CDR3 is TGTGCCAGCAGCGTACTGACAGGCCAAGAGACCCAGTACTTC. Translated, it gives CASSVLTGQETQYF.

The chain uses TRBV27 and TRBJ1-2, with TRBD1 matching 8 bases. This CDR3 has 16 residues. V shed 5 bases, J shed 3 bases, and the junction held 11 bases outside the gene matches. CDR1 is MNHEY and CDR2 is SMNVEV in the germline V gene (reference sequence). The CDR3 here is CASSLLGQGGDYGYTF. The CDR3, as DNA: TGTGCCAGCAGTCTCCTAGGACAGGGTGGAGACTATGGCTACACCTTC.

This clone is a singleton in its sample. The chain carries TRBV7-2 and TRBJ1-4, with TRBD1 identical over 12 bases. The CDR3 contains 18 residues. Germline V gene sequence: CDR1 SGHTA, CDR2 FQGNSA. With 3 bases clipped from V and 4 bases from J, the junction kept 9 bases outside the gene matches. The CDR3 loop reads CASSFPAGTGGFNEKLFF. The CDR3, as DNA: TGTGCCAGCAGCTTCCCCGCCGGGACAGGGGGCTTTAATGAAAAACTGTTTTTT.

The chain couples TRBV10-2 to TRBJ2-7, with D possibly being TRBD1 (6 bases). Trimming left V 4 bases short and J 4 bases short, with 20 bases between. Germline values: CDR1 WSHSY, CDR2 SAAADI. This CDR3 has 16 residues. Here the CDR3 DNA reads TGCGCCAGCAGTGGGGTTGGAAAACAGGGACGTTACGAGCAGTACTTC. Protein product: CASSGVGKQGRYEQYF.

The V call is TRBV28, the J call TRBJ1-6, with no clear D. V was cut by 5 bases and J by 14 bases, with 13 bases left in between. This CDR3 comprises 12 residues. Looked up from germline, CDR1 is MDHEN and CDR2 is SYDVKM. CDR3 in DNA: TGTGCCAGCAGTCGGGCCCCGAGGGCCCTCCACTTT. It encodes CASSRAPRALHF.

This chain joins TRBV7-9 and TRBJ2-3; 10 positions match TRBD2. Germline assignment: CDR1 SEHNR and CDR2 FQNEAQ (reference sequence). V lost 8 bases, J lost 6 bases, and 5 bases stayed unmatched. CDR3 size: 13 residues. In nucleotides, the CDR3 is TGTGCCAGCGCAGCGGGGGGGCATGATACGCAGTATTTT. Amino acids: CASAAGGHDTQYF.

V gene TRBV7-9 combines with J gene TRBJ1-3, with a tentative D call TRBD1 (6 bases). There are 15 residues in the CDR3. Trimming stripped 5 bases from V and 1 base from J, with 12 bases between. Germline V CDR1 and CDR2: SEHNR, FQNEAQ (reference sequence). Here the CDR3 DNA reads TGTGCCAGCAGCCCTTTAGGGGGATCTGGAAACACCATATATTTT. It codes for CASSPLGGSGNTIYF. The whole variable domain, remainder taken from reference TRBV7-9 and TRBJ1-3, is DTGVSQNPRHKITKRGQNVTFRCDPISEHNRLYWYRQTLGQGPEFLTYFQNEAQLEKSRLLSDRFSAERPKGSFSTLEIQRTEQGDSAMYLCASSPLGGSGNTIYFGEGSWLTVV.

This rearrangement joins TRBV10-3 to TRBJ2-1, with 14 nucleotides matching TRBD2. J lost 5 bases, V lost 6 bases, and 3 bases had no gene match. Germline CDR1 ENHRY, CDR2 SYGVKD. This CDR3 contains 15 residues. The CDR3 DNA reads as TGTGCCATCAGCCCGGGACTAGCGGGGGACAATGAGCAGTTCTTC. Translated, it gives CAISPGLAGDNEQFF.

V usage is TRBV19 and J usage is TRBJ2-6; D is uncertain. Trimming stripped 5 bases from V and 1 base from J, with 15 bases between. CDR3 length: 17 amino acids. The germline gives CDR1 LNHDA, CDR2 SQIVND (reference sequence). In DNA form, the CDR3 reads TGTGCCAGTAGTCCACTCCCGGGTAGGTCTGGGGCCAACGTCCTGACTTTC. Protein product: CASSPLPGRSGANVLTF. Supplemented by reference TRBV19 and TRBJ2-6, the full variable domain reads DGGITQSPKYLFRKEGQNVTLSCEQNLNHDAMYWYRQDPGQGLRLIYYSQIVNDFQKGDIAEGYSVSREKKESFPLTVTSAQKNPTAFYLCASSPLPGRSGANVLTFGAGSRLTVL.

This chain connects TRBV14 to TRBJ1-2; possibly TRBD1 for D (5 bases). CDR3 length equals 14 residues. The V and J ends lost 4 bases and 5 bases respectively, with 14 bases between them. Per the germline V gene, CDR1 is SGHDN and CDR2 is FVKESK. CDR3 sequence (DNA): TGTGCCAGCAGCCGCCGACAGACGACGTATGGCTACACCTTC. Amino acid sequence: CASSRRQTTYGYTF.

V usage is TRBV6-5 and J usage is TRBJ2-5, with 10 bases that match TRBD1. The V segment lost 3 bases and the J segment 7 bases; nucleotides outside the gene matches: 5. This CDR3 has 14 residues. Germline-derived CDR1 and CDR2 are MNHEY and SVGAGI. CDR3 region: CASSYRQGAGTQYF. The CDR3 region has the DNA TGTGCCAGCAGTTATAGACAGGGGGCTGGGACCCAGTACTTC.

This chain links TRBV2 with TRBJ2-3, with D unresolved. The CDR3 consists of 13 residues. V lost 5 bases and J lost 4, with 10 bases in between. Germline-derived CDR1 and CDR2 are SNHLY and FYNNEI. CDR3 DNA sequence: TGTGCCAGCAGTCCACTTCCCGCAGATACGCAGTATTTT. Translated: CASSPLPADTQYF.

This clone has a handful of counts. This sequence joins TRBV5-1 and TRBJ1-4, with a tentative D call TRBD1 (6 bases). The V gene lost 4 bases and the J gene lost 1 base, with 11 bases spanning the gap. This CDR3 contains 15 residues. Germline CDR1 is SGHRS and CDR2 is YFSETQ. The CDR3 nucleotides are TGCGCCAGCAGCGGCTTAGGGGGAACTAATGAAAAACTGTTTTTT. Translating it yields CASSGLGGTNEKLFF.

The rearrangement links TRBV4-3 to TRBJ2-1; D is perhaps TRBD1 (6 bases). This CDR3 contains 15 residues. V lost 5 bases, J lost 2 bases, and 13 bases lay in between. CDR1 is LGHNA, CDR2 YSLEER, per germline. CDR3 sequence reads: CASSNDRDTYNEQFF. CDR3 DNA sequence: TGCGCCAGCAGCAATGACCGGGACACCTACAATGAGCAGTTCTTC.

The chain combines TRBV4-2 with TRBJ1-2; D may be TRBD1 (6 bases). The CDR3 totals 13 residues. Germline CDR1 reads LGHNA; CDR2 reads YNFKEQ. Trimming removed 5 bases at V and 6 bases at J, with 13 bases between. CDR3 region: CASSNPGQDGYTF. For the CDR3, the DNA is TGTGCCAGCAGCAACCCGGGACAAGATGGCTACACCTTC.